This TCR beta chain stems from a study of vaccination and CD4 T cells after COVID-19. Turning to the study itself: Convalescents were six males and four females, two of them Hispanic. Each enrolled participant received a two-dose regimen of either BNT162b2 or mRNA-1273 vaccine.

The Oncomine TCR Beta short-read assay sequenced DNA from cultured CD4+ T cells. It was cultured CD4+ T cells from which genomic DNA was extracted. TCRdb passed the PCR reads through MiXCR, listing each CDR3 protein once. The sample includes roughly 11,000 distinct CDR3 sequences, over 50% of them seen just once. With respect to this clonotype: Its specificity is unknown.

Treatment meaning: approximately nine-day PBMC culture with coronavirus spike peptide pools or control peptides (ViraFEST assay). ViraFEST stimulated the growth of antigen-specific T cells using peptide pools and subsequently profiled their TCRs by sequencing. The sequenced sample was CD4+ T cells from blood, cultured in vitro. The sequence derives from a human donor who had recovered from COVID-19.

In DNA, the CDR3 is TGTGCCAGCAGCCCCTTCGGACTAGCGGGCTACTACAATGAGCAGTTCTTC. It codes for CASSPFGLAGYYNEQFF. The chain carries TRBV11-3 and TRBJ2-1; 11 nucleotides match TRBD2. CDR1 is SGHNT, CDR2 YENEEA, per germline. The CDR3 has 17 residues. Trimming cost V 5 bases and J 3 bases; bases outside gene matches: 9.